The subject of this entry is one T cell receptor (beta chain). Its antigen is as yet unknown. It was with 60 Vbeta and 13 Jbeta primers that the PCR ran. Method: immunoSEQ multiplex PCR; TCRdb's copy keeps in-frame clones and lacks some. Of 84,000 or so clones in the sample, 77% are singletons; the top ten hold about 3.8%. This specimen belongs to a study of cytomegalovirus exposure and HLA in healthy donors. Germline V gene sequence: CDR1 SGHVS, CDR2 FNYEAQ. Germline trimming cut 1 base from V and 6 bases from J; bases unmatched to any gene: 10. The CDR3 is 16 residues long. Findings of the study overall: For most TCR sequences rarity was the rule, although some public TCRs occurred in many donors.

The specimen was PBMCs. This receptor was taken from a man younger than 40 in good health and CMV-seronegative. The gene calls are TRBV7-6 and TRBJ2-7; 9 bases are a match to TRBD2. CDR3 DNA sequence: TGTGCCAGCAGCTTAGTCGGCGGGGGGGCCGGTGTCGAGCAGTACTTC. This gives the protein CASSLVGGGAGVEQYF.